A selection of T cell receptor beta chains follows, all from one sample in a study of T cells in localized non-small cell lung cancer. Sequencing used immunoSEQ multiplex PCR; TCRdb keeps in-frame clones, though not all of them. Seen here are some 64,000 clones, 85% to 90% observed once, and the top ten hold nearly 2%. Material: peripheral blood, obtained before any cancer treatment. These receptors came from a woman aged 40-69 years with stage I lung adenocarcinoma. The CDR3 runs from the conserved cysteine through the conserved F or W. Fields, in order: J gene, D gene, clone size, V gene, CDR3 protein, CDR3 DNA. The D gene is left open where the match is weak. Not every row has a clone size; where given, it reads once, few, many or a size class.

TRBJ1-4	.	.	TRBV2	CASSDPGRVREKLFF	TGTGCCAGCAGTGACCCAGGGAGGGTTCGTGAAAAACTGTTTTTT
TRBJ2-3	.	.	TRBV9	CASSFGGGTDTQYF	TGTGCCAGCAGTTTTGGGGGAGGCACAGATACGCAGTATTTT
TRBJ2-7	.	once	TRBV5-6	CASSSTADLRYEQYF	TGTGCCAGCAGCTCTACAGCGGACCTCCGCTACGAGCAGTACTTC
TRBJ1-2	.	.	TRBV6-1	CARKGYTF	TGTGCCAGAAAAGGGTACACCTTC
TRBJ2-7	TRBD1	.	TRBV9	CASSIGGDEQYF	TGTGCCAGCAGTATAGGGGGCGACGAGCAGTACTTC
TRBJ2-5	.	.	TRBV21-1	CASSKALGPSGSQETQYF	TGTGCCAGCAGCAAAGCGCTCGGGCCTAGCGGGAGTCAAGAGACCCAGTACTTC
TRBJ1-4	.	.	TRBV9	CASSTTQTNEKLFF	TGTGCCAGCAGCACGACCCAAACTAATGAAAAACTGTTTTTT
TRBJ1-6	.	.	TRBV6-5	CASSFRFANSPLHF	TGTGCCAGCAGTTTCCGGTTTGCTAATTCACCCCTCCACTTT
TRBJ1-2	.	.	TRBV30	CAWTVLYGYTF	TGTGCCTGGACGGTGCTTTATGGCTACACCTTC
TRBJ1-2	.	few	TRBV7-9	CASSFATDTNYGFTF	TGTGCCAGCAGCTTTGCGACAGACACTAACTATGGCTTCACCTTC
TRBJ1-1	.	.	TRBV7-6	CASSSLGDTEAFF	TGTGCCAGCAGCTCCCTGGGGGACACTGAAGCTTTCTTT
TRBJ1-3	.	once	TRBV5-1	CASSLGAGSGNTIYF	TGCGCCAGCAGCTTGGGTGCGGGTTCTGGAAACACCATATATTTT
TRBJ2-1	.	.	TRBV2	CASSDGYVDEQFF	TGTGCCAGCAGTGACGGCTACGTCGATGAGCAGTTCTTC
TRBJ2-7	.	once	TRBV10-1	CASSDSSYEQYF	TGCGCCAGCAGTGACAGCTCCTACGAGCAGTACTTC
TRBJ2-7	.	.	TRBV7-9	CASSLVGRATYF	TGTGCCAGCAGCTTAGTGGGGCGGGCAACGTACTTC
TRBJ2-1	.	.	TRBV10-1	CASSVLGRRNEQFF	TGCGCCAGCAGTGTATTGGGCAGGAGAAATGAGCAGTTCTTC
TRBJ1-1	.	.	TRBV5-8	CASSFWVGAGNTEAFF	TGTGCCAGCAGCTTTTGGGTAGGGGCCGGCAACACTGAAGCTTTCTTT
TRBJ1-1	.	once	TRBV19	CASSIFGSEAFF	TGTGCCAGTAGTATTTTCGGGTCTGAAGCTTTCTTT
TRBJ2-5	.	.	TRBV28	CASSLGGYPQETQYF	TGTGCCAGCAGTTTAGGAGGGTACCCCCAAGAGACCCAGTACTTC
TRBJ1-1	.	.	TRBV6-6	CASTTQFMNTEAFF	TGTGCCAGCACCACACAATTTATGAACACTGAAGCTTTCTTT
TRBJ1-6	.	.	TRBV6-1	CASSEASSSSYNSPLHF	TGTGCCAGCAGTGAAGCCAGTTCGAGCTCCTATAATTCACCCCTCCACTTT
TRBJ2-1	.	.	TRBV28	CASSLSQPHEQFF	TGTGCCAGCAGTTTAAGCCAACCCCATGAGCAGTTCTTC